This T cell receptor beta chain was sequenced during a study of CD8 T cells in Susac syndrome. Random-hexamer reverse transcription was applied to roughly 0.5 to 1 ug RNA. In TCRdb, the immunoSEQ multiplex PCR reads were re-called with MiXCR into one record per CDR3 protein. The table shows more than 150,000 distinct CDR3 sequences, with around 96% occurring only once. The CDR3 spans 21 residues. V gave up 4 bases and J gave up 2 bases; unmatched junction bases: 17. The material sequenced was CD8+ T cells from PBMCs. The V gene is TRBV23-1, the J gene TRBJ2-6; 10 bases align to TRBD2. TRBV23-1 is an ORF for which the function is uncertain. The clonotype was recovered from a human donor with multiple sclerosis. The DNA for the CDR3 is TGCGCCAGCAGTCGGTTCAGGGTAGCGGGGGGAACCTCCGCTGGGGCCAACGTCCTGACTTTC. Protein sequence: CASSRFRVAGGTSAGANVLTF.